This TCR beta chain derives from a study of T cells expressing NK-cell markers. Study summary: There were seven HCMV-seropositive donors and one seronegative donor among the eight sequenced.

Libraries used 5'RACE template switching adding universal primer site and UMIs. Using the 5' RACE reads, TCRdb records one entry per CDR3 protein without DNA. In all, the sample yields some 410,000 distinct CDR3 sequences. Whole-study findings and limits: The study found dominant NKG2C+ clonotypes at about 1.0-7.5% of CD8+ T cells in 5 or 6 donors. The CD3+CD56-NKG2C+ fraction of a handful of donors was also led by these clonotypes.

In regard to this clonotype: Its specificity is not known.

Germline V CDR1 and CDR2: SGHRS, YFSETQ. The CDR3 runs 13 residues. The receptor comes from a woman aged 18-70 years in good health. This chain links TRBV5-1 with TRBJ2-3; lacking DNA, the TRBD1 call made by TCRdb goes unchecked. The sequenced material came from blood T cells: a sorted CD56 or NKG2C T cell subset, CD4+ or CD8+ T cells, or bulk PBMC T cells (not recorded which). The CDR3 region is CASMWGTGDTQYF.